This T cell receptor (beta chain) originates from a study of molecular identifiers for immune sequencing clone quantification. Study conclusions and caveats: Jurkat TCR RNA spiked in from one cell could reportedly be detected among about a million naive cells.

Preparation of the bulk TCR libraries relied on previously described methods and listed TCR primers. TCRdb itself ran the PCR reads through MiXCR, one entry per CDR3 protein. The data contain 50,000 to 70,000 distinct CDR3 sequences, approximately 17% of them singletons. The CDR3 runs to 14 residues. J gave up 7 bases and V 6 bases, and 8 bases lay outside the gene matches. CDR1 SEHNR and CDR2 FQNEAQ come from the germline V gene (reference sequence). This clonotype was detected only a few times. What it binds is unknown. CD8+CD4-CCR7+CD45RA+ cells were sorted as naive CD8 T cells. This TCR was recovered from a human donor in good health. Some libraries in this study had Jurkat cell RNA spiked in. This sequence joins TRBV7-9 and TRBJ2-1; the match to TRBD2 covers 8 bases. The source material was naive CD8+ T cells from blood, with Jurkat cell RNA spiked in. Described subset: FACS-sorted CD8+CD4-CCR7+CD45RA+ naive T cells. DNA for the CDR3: TGTGCCAGCAGTTTCAGCGGGAGTAATAATGAGCAGTTCTTC. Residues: CASSFSGSNNEQFF.